Below, 2 T cell receptor beta chains from the same sample are listed, as sequenced in a study of T cells after yellow fever vaccination. TCRdb re-derived calls from the 5' RACE reads in MiXCR, one entry per CDR3 protein. This repertoire shows about 500,000 distinct CDR3 sequences, about 17% found once; its top ten account for roughly 17%. This sample comprised PBMCs, obtained less than 6 days after the first yellow fever vaccination. Every receptor here comes from a young man who received the YFV17D yellow fever vaccine.

This clonotype was seen a few times. The rearrangement uses TRBV5-1 and TRBJ1-2, with TRBD1 matching 7 bases. Germline V gene sequence: CDR1 SGHRS, CDR2 YFSETQ. V shed 0 bases, J shed 4 bases, and the junction held 3 bases outside the gene matches. The CDR3 runs 14 residues. Here the CDR3 reads CASSLEGASYGYTF. CDR3 DNA sequence: TGCGCCAGCAGCTTGGAGGGGGCCTCCTATGGCTACACCTTC.

This chain links TRBV20-1 with TRBJ2-3; D may match TRBD1 or TRBD2 (5 bases each). This CDR3 contains 12 residues. Looked up from germline, CDR1 is DFQATT and CDR2 is SNEGSKA (reference sequence). V lost 3 bases, J lost 5 bases, and 9 bases lay in between. This CDR3 is CSARGVRDTQYF. The CDR3 DNA sequence: TGCAGTGCTAGGGGGGTTAGAGATACGCAGTATTTT.